One sample yielded the 9 T cell receptor beta chains listed below, sequenced in a study of T cell responses to AZD1222 COVID-19 vaccine. Profiled with immunoSEQ multiplex PCR; TCRdb holds only in-frame clones, not every one. The table has about 160,000 clones, approximately 87% seen once. The specimen was peripheral blood, collected 28 days after the second AZD1222 dose. The origin of the receptors is an adult who received the AZD1222 COVID-19 vaccine.

This clone has just one count. This chain links TRBV30 with TRBJ2-7; TRBD1 aligns across 9 bases. This CDR3 is built from 16 residues. Germline-derived CDR1 and CDR2 are GTSNPN and SVGIG (reference sequence). V shed 3 bases, J shed 2 bases, and the junction held 11 bases outside the gene matches. CDR3 protein: CAWSGLLGTGPYEQYF. CDR3 DNA: TGTGCCTGGAGCGGTTTACTAGGGACAGGGCCCTACGAGCAGTACTTC.

J is TRBJ1-2 and V is TRBV27, with 10 nucleotides matching TRBD1. J lost 4 bases, V lost 5 bases, and 4 bases had no gene match. The CDR3 totals 14 residues. Germline CDR1 and CDR2: MNHEY and SMNVEV (reference sequence). CDR3 loop: CASSTGTGVYGYTF. The DNA of the CDR3 is TGTGCCAGCAGTACCGGGACAGGGGTCTATGGCTACACCTTC.

The V and J genes are TRBV7-8 and TRBJ2-7; D remains ambiguous. The V end was cut by 6 bases, the J end by 3 bases, with 18 bases between. The CDR3 is 15 residues long. Germline CDR1 reads SGHVS; CDR2 reads FQNEAQ. The CDR3 region has the DNA TGTGCCAGCAGACGAAACACGGACCCTATCTACGAGCAGTACTTC. Protein product: CASRRNTDPIYEQYF. Variable domain in full (rest from reference TRBV7-8 and TRBJ2-7): GAGVSQSPRYKVAKRGQDVALRCDPISGHVSLFWYQQALGQGPEFLTYFQNEAQLDKSGLPSDRFFAERPEGSVSTLKIQRTQQEDSAVYLCASRRNTDPIYEQYFGPGTRLTVT.

V and J are TRBV30 and TRBJ1-2; D is unresolved. Between the trimmed V and J ends, which lost 2 bases and 13 bases, there was a span of 14 bases. CDR3 length equals 11 residues. Germline loops: CDR1 GTSNPN, CDR2 SVGIG (reference sequence). The CDR3 nucleotides read TGTGCCTGGAGTACCCGGACGAAGGGCACCTTC. Amino acid sequence: CAWSTRTKGTF. Filled out from reference TRBV30 and TRBJ1-2, the complete variable domain reads SQTIHQWPATLVQPVGSPLSLECTVEGTSNPNLYWYRQAAGRGLQLLFYSVGIGQISSEVPQNLSASRPQDRQFILSSKKLLLSDSGFYLCAWSTRTKGTFGSGTRLTVV.

The chain employs TRBV29-1 and TRBJ2-7, with D unresolved. The CDR3 covers 15 residues. The germline V gene has CDR1 SQVTM and CDR2 ANQGSEA. Deletions cut 6 bases from V and 4 bases from J, with 22 bases between. In DNA, the CDR3 is TGCAGCGTCTCGGACGCACGAGAGGCCGAATACGAGCAGTACTTC. The encoded protein is CSVSDAREAEYEQYF.

The chain is built from TRBV10-3 and TRBJ2-3; D is perhaps TRBD2 (5 bases). Trimming stripped 3 bases from V and 3 bases from J, with 10 bases between. The CDR3 contains 14 residues. Germline V gives CDR1 ENHRY, CDR2 SYGVKD. Written as DNA, the CDR3 is TGTGCCATCAGTGATGTGGGAGAAACAGATACGCAGTATTTT. This gives the protein CAISDVGETDTQYF.

The chain combines TRBV5-6 with TRBJ2-7; possible D gene TRBD2, 6 bases. Germline V CDR1 and CDR2: SGHDT, YYEEEE. Trimming took 1 base from V and 2 from J, leaving 7 bases between them. This CDR3 contains 13 residues. CDR3 nucleotide sequence: TGTGCCAGCAGCTTGTGGGGGGCCTACGAGCAGTACTTC. This sequence encodes CASSLWGAYEQYF. The entire variable domain, with the rest obtained from reference TRBV5-6 and TRBJ2-7, is as follows: DAGVTQSPTHLIKTRGQQVTLRCSPKSGHDTVSWYQQALGQGPQFIFQYYEEEERQRGNFPDRFSGHQFPNYSSELNVNALLLGDSALYLCASSLWGAYEQYFGPGTRLTVT.

The chain combines TRBV7-8 with TRBJ1-5; the D gene is possibly TRBD1 (5 bases). Trimming stripped 5 bases from V and 6 bases from J, with 17 bases between. The CDR3 sequence is 15 residues long. Germline V lookup: CDR1 SGHVS, CDR2 FQNEAQ. In DNA form, the CDR3 reads TGTGCCAGCAGCCCTAACAGGAGCGCGGGTCAGCCCCAGCATTTT. This codes for CASSPNRSAGQPQHF.

The V and J genes are TRBV27 and TRBJ1-6, with 9 nucleotides matching TRBD1. J lost 11 bases, V lost 3 bases, and 8 bases had no gene match. This CDR3 has 15 amino acids. Germline CDR1 reads MNHEY; CDR2 reads SMNVEV (reference sequence). CDR3 residues: CASSFQGTGQTPLHF. CDR3 coding DNA: TGTGCCAGCAGTTTCCAAGGGACAGGGCAAACACCCCTCCACTTT.